Reported below is one TCR beta chain. The sample is drawn from a study of T cell changes during pregnancy in multiple sclerosis. The assay was immunoSEQ multiplex PCR, and TCRdb's table has in-frame clones only and misses some. The sample gives 100,000 or so clones, 80% to 95% of which show up once; 3.5% to 4.5% is in the top ten. The J segment lost 5 bases and the V segment lost 2 bases, leaving 3 bases of the junction unmatched. The CDR3 extends over 14 amino acids. The germline gives CDR1 MRHNA, CDR2 SNTAGT. Sequencing used peripheral blood, obtained in the first trimester of pregnancy. The TCR originated in a female donor with multiple sclerosis, enrolled in a pregnancy study. J is TRBJ1-2 and V is TRBV6-4; 9 bases align to TRBD1. This CDR3 reads CASSDGQGTYGYTF. For the CDR3, the DNA is TGTGCCAGCAGTGACGGACAGGGGACATATGGCTACACCTTC.